One sample yielded the 10 T cell receptor beta chains listed below, sequenced in a study of cytomegalovirus exposure and HLA in healthy donors. The PCR was carried out with 60 Vbeta primers and 13 Jbeta primers. Method: immunoSEQ multiplex PCR; TCRdb's copy keeps in-frame clones and lacks some. The sample has approximately 120,000 clones, around 70% seen once. The source material was PBMCs. These receptors were taken from a man aged 35-49 years in good health and CMV-seropositive.

V is TRBV10-1 and J is TRBJ2-5; D call uncertain. The CDR3 length is 11 residues. V was trimmed by 9 bases and J by 3 bases, leaving 8 bases between them. Germline V CDR1 and CDR2: WNHNN, SYGVQD (reference sequence). For the CDR3, the DNA is TGCGCCAGTTCCTGCGAAGAGACCCAGTACTTC. Translating gives CASSCEETQYF.

This rearrangement joins TRBV6-1 to TRBJ2-5; 11 bases are shared with TRBD1. The CDR3 runs 14 residues. Germline CDR1 is MNHNS and CDR2 is SASEGT. The ends lost 8 bases at V and 4 bases at J; junction bases unmatched: 6. The CDR3: CASSPGTGGETQYF. DNA for the CDR3: TGTGCCAGCTCCCCCGGGACAGGGGGAGAGACCCAGTACTTC.

The rearrangement links TRBV23-1 to TRBJ2-7; tentative D call: TRBD2 (5 bases). TRBV23-1 is placed among ORFs of uncertain function. V lost 1 base and J 0 bases, leaving 13 bases between the germline ends. The CDR3 totals 16 residues. CDR3 nucleotide sequence: TGCGCCAGCAGTCAATTGGGCAGGACTCCCTCCTACGAGCAGTACTTC. This sequence encodes CASSQLGRTPSYEQYF.

The chain combines TRBV7-8 with TRBJ1-1, with 9 nucleotides matching TRBD1. CDR3 length: 14 amino acids. Losses at the gene ends were 5 bases for V and 6 bases for J; bases not matched to a gene: 7. The V gene's germline CDR1 is SGHVS and CDR2 FQNEAQ. The CDR3 spells CASSQDRGWAEAFF. Written as DNA, the CDR3 is TGTGCCAGCAGCCAGGACAGGGGATGGGCTGAAGCTTTCTTT.

This chain joins TRBV5-1 and TRBJ2-1; 7 bases are a match to TRBD1. Germline V gives CDR1 SGHRS, CDR2 YFSETQ. V trimming: 5 bases; J trimming: 4 bases; junction bases outside the gene matches: 9. The CDR3 consists of 15 residues. CDR3 residues: CASRIRGQAYNEQFF. In DNA, the CDR3 is TGCGCCAGCAGGATCCGAGGACAGGCATACAATGAGCAGTTCTTC.

The chain joins TRBV5-6 to TRBJ1-5, with TRBD1 matching 7 bases. With V trimmed by 4 bases and J by 0 bases, 13 bases remained unmatched. CDR3 length: 18 amino acids. Germline V gene data show CDR1 as SGHDT and CDR2 as YYEEEE. CDR3 DNA: TGTGCCAGCAGCCTTCAATACCGGGACAGAGATAGCAATCAGCCCCAGCATTTT. Encoded protein: CASSLQYRDRDSNQPQHF.

This clone turned up a few times. J is TRBJ2-3 and V is TRBV4-2, with 10 bases matching TRBD2. CDR1 and CDR2 from the germline V gene are LGHNA and YNFKEQ. The junction had 5 bases not matched to a gene; V was cut back by 2 bases and J by 3 bases. The CDR3 contains 16 residues. The CDR3 region is CASSQLLAGITDTQYF. The CDR3, as DNA: TGTGCCAGCAGCCAATTACTAGCGGGAATAACAGATACGCAGTATTTT.

This sequence joins TRBV6-5 and TRBJ2-3; 11 bases match TRBD2. This CDR3 spans 15 amino acids. Germline assignment: CDR1 MNHEY and CDR2 SVGAGI. J gave up 4 bases and V 4 bases, and 4 bases lay outside the gene matches. CDR3 nucleotides: TGTGCCAGCAGTTCCTTAGCGGGGGGGCCAGATACGCAGTATTTT. Translated, it gives CASSSLAGGPDTQYF.

The V and J genes are TRBV7-6 and TRBJ1-1; no clear D gene. This CDR3 has 14 amino acids. In germline, CDR1 is SGHVS, CDR2 FNYEAQ. V was cut by 1 base and J by 4 bases, with 10 bases left in between. The CDR3 protein is CASSLGTGSTEAFF. DNA for the CDR3: TGTGCCAGCAGCTTAGGCACGGGTAGCACTGAAGCTTTCTTT.

V is TRBV10-3 and J is TRBJ2-5; D call uncertain. Trimming stripped 0 bases from V and 7 bases from J, with 9 bases between. Germline values: CDR1 ENHRY, CDR2 SYGVKD. The CDR3 has 13 residues. The CDR3 region has the DNA TGTGCCATCAGTGAGTCTGACCCGGGGACCCAGTACTTC. Its protein is CAISESDPGTQYF.